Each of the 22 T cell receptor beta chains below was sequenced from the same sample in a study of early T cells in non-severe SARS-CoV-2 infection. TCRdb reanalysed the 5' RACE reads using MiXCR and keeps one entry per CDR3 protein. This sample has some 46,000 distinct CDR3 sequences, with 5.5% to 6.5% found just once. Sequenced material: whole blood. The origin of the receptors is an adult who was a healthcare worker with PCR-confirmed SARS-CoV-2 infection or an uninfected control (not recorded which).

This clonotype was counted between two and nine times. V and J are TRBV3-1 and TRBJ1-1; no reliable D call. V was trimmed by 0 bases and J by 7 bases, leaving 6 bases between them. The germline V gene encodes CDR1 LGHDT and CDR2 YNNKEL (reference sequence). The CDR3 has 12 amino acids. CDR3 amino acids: CASSQDWNEAFF. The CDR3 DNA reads TGTGCCAGCAGCCAAGATTGGAATGAAGCTTTCTTT.

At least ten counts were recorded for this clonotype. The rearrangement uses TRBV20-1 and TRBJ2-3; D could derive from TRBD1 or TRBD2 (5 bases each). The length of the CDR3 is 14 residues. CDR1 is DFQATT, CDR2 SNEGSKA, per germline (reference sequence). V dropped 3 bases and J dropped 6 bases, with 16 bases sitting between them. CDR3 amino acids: CSARAGDLLDTQYF. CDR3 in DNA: TGCAGTGCTAGGGCTGGGGACCTTCTGGATACGCAGTATTTT.

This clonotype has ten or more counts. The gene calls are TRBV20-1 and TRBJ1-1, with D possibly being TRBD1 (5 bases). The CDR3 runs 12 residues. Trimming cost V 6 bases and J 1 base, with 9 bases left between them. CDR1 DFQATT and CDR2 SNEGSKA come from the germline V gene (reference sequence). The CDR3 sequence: CSAMGENTEAFF. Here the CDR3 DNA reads TGCAGTGCCATGGGGGAGAACACTGAAGCTTTCTTT.

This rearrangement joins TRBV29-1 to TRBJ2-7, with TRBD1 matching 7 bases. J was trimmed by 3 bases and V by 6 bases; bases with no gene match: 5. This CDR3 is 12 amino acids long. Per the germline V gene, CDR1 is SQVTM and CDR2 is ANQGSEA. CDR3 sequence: CSVGQVNYEQYF. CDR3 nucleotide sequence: TGCAGCGTCGGACAGGTAAACTACGAGCAGTACTTC.

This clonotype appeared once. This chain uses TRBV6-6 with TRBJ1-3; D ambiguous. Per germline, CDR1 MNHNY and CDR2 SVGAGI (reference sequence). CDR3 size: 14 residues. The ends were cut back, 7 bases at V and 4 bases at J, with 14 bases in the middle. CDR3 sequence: CASTEGYIGNTIYF. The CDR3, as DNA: TGTGCCAGCACCGAAGGGTATATCGGAAACACCATATATTTT.

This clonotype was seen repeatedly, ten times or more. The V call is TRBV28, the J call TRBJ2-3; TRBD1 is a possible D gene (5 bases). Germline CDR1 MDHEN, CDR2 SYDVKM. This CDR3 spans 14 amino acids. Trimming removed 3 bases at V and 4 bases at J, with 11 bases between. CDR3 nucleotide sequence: TGTGCCAGCAGTTTCGTGCAGGGCTCAGATACGCAGTATTTT. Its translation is CASSFVQGSDTQYF.

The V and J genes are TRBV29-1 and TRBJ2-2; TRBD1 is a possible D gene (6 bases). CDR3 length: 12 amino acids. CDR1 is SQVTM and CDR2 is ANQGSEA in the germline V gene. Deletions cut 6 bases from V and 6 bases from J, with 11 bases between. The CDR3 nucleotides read TGCAGCGTATACAGGGTGTCCGGGGAGCTGTTTTTT. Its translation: CSVYRVSGELFF.

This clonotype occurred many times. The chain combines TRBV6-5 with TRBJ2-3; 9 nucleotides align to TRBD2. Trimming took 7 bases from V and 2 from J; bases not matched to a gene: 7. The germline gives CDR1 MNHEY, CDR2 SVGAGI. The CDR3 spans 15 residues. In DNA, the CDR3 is TGTGCCAGCATGGAAGCGGGGGGACACACAGATACGCAGTATTTT. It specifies CASMEAGGHTDTQYF.

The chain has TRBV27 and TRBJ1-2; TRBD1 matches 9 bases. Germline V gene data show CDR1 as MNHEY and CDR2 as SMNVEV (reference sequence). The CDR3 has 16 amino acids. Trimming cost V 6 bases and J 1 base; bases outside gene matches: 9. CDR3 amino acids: CASSTGGAEDNYGYTF. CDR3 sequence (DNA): TGTGCCAGCAGCACAGGGGGCGCTGAGGATAACTATGGCTACACCTTC.

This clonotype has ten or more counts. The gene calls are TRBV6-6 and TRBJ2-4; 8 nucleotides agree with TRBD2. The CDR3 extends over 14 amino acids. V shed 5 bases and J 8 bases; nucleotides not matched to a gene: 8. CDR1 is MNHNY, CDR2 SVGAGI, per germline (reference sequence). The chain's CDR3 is CASSPRGGDYIQYF. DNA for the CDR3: TGTGCCAGCAGTCCCCGGGGGGGCGATTACATTCAGTACTTC.

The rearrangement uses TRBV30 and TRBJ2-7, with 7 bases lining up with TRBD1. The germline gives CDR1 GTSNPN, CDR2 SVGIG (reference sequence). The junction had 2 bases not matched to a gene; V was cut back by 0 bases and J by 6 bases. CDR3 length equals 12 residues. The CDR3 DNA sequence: TGTGCCTGGAGTGTTGCAGGGGGCGAGCAGTACTTC. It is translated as CAWSVAGGEQYF.

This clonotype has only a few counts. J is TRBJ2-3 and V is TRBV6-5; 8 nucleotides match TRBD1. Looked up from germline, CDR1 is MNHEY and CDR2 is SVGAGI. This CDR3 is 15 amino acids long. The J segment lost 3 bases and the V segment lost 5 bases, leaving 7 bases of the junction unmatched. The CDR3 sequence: CASSERNRGTDTQYF. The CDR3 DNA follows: TGTGCCAGCAGTGAACGGAACAGGGGGACAGATACGCAGTATTTT.

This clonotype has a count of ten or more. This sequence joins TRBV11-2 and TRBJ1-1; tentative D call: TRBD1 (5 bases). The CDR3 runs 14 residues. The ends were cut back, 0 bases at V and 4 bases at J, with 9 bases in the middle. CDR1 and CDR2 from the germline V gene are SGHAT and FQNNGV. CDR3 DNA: TGTGCCAGCAGCTTAGATGGTAGGGGCACTGAAGCTTTCTTT. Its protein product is CASSLDGRGTEAFF.

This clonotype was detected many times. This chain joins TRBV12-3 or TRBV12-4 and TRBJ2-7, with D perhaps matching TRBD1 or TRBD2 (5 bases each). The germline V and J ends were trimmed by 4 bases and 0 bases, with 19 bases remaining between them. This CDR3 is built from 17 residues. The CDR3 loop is CASSSSGGKGSSYEQYF. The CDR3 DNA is TGTGCCAGCAGTTCTTCTGGTGGGAAGGGGAGCTCCTACGAGCAGTACTTC.

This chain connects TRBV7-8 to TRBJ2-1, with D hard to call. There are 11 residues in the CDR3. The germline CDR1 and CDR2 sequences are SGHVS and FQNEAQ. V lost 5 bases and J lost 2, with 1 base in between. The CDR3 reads CASSPYNEQFF. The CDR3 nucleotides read TGTGCCAGCAGCCCCTACAATGAGCAGTTCTTC.

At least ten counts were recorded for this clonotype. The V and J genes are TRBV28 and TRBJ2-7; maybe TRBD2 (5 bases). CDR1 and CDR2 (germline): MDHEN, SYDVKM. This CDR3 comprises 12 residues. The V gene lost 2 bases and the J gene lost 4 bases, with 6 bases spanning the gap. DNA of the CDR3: TGTGCCAGCAGTTTAGGGGAGTACGAGCAGTACTTC. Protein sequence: CASSLGEYEQYF. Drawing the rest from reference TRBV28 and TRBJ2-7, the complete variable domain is DVKVTQSSRYLVKRTGEKVFLECVQDMDHENMFWYRQDPGLGLRLIYFSYDVKMKEKGDIPEGYSVSREKKERFSLILESASTNQTSMYLCASSLGEYEQYFGPGTRLTVT.

The CDR3 here is CASSYDRKDNQPQHF. Here the CDR3 DNA reads TGTGCCAGTAGTTACGACAGGAAAGACAATCAGCCCCAGCATTTT. V usage is TRBV19 and J usage is TRBJ1-5; D perhaps matches TRBD1 (6 bases). The CDR3 consists of 15 residues. Trimming left V 5 bases short and J 3 bases short, with 14 bases between. Germline values: CDR1 LNHDA, CDR2 SQIVND (reference sequence).

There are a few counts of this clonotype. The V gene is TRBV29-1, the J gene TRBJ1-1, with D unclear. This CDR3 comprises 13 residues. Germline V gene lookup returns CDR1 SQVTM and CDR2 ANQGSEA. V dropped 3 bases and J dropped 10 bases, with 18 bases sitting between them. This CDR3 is CSVEGRTADGAFF. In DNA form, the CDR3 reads TGCAGCGTTGAGGGCCGGACGGCGGATGGAGCTTTCTTT.

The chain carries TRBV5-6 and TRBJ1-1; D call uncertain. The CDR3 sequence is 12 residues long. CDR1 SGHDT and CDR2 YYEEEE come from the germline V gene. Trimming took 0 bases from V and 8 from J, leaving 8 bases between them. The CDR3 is CASSLAVSEAFF. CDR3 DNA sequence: TGTGCCAGCAGCTTGGCCGTCTCCGAAGCTTTCTTT.

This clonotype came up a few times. CDR3 amino acids: CSASEGATGELFF. In DNA form, the CDR3 reads TGCAGTGCTTCGGAAGGGGCAACCGGGGAGCTGTTTTTT. V and J are TRBV20-1 and TRBJ2-2; TRBD1 is a possible D gene (5 bases). The length of the CDR3 is 13 residues. Germline V gives CDR1 DFQATT, CDR2 SNEGSKA (reference sequence). The V and J ends lost 5 bases and 5 bases respectively, with 12 bases between them.

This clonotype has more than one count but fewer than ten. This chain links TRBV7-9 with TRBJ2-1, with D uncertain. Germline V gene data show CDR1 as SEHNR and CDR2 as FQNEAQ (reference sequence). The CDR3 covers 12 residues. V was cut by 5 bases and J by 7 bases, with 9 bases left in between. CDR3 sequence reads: CASSPGWNEQFF. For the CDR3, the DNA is TGTGCCAGCAGCCCAGGTTGGAATGAGCAGTTCTTC.

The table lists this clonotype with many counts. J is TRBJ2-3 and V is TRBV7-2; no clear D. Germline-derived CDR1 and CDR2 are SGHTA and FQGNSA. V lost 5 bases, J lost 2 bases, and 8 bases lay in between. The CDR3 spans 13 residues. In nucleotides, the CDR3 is TGTGCCAGCAGCCCCGACCACACAGATACGCAGTATTTT. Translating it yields CASSPDHTDTQYF.